This T cell receptor (beta chain) was obtained from a study of CD8+CD57+ T cells in acquired aplastic anemia. The overall study: Sorted CD4+ plus CD8+ cells gave DNA averaging about 3.2 ug. Study-wide results and limits: No significant difference in CD8+ Simpson's diversity was found between patients and controls. It was found that fewer than 35 CD8+ CDR3 sequences were shared between patients and controls.

The TCR beta profiling, which covered VDJ combination and CDR3 sequence, was carried out using genomic DNA as the template. Using its own MiXCR run on the reads, TCRdb lists one record per CDR3 protein. The sample holds some 42,000 distinct CDR3 sequences, 55% to 80% seen once. Note on this clonotype: The antigen is not known.

Germline assignment: CDR1 LNHDA and CDR2 SQIVND (reference sequence). The CDR3 totals 16 residues. The V and J ends lost 5 bases and 2 bases, in that order; junction bases with no gene match: 7. Input material: sorted CD4+, CD8+, or CD8+CD57+ T cells (not recorded which) from PBMCs. The TCR was taken from a human donor in good health, serving as a control. The chain combines TRBV19 with TRBJ2-1; 9 nucleotides line up with TRBD2. CDR3 region: CASSARASGAYNEQFF. For the CDR3, the DNA is TGTGCCAGTAGTGCAAGGGCTAGCGGGGCCTACAATGAGCAGTTCTTC.